This T cell receptor beta chain stems from a study of Ad26.COV2.S vaccination and SARS-CoV-2 variants. Study overall: The donor belonged to the COV1001 Ad26.COV2.S trial arm.

Treatment denoted: roughly 20 received Ad26.COV2.S at low or high dose, single or two shots; about 5 received placebo; per-sample allocation not given. Each sample was drawn 63 days after the first injection (of vaccine or placebo). Sequenced by immunoSEQ multiplex PCR; TCRdb stores in-frame clones only, minus some. The sample consists of almost 400,000 clones, about 89% of them appearing once. Germline CDR1 and CDR2: SGHRS and YFSETQ. The CDR3 consists of 17 residues. Trimming removed 3 bases from V and 0 bases from J; junction bases left unmatched: 7. This receptor was obtained from a person aged 18 to 65 who received the Ad26.COV2.S COVID-19 vaccine or a placebo. The specimen comprised peripheral blood, sampled in a trial of Ad26.COV2.S vaccine versus placebo. The chain couples TRBV5-1 to TRBJ1-3, with 9 bases fitting TRBD1. CDR3 DNA sequence: TGCGCCAGCAGCTCCCAACCGGGACAGGGCTCTGGAAACACCATATATTTT. It codes for CASSSQPGQGSGNTIYF.